The 30 T cell receptor beta chains given below trace back to one sample, sequenced in a study of blood T cells in healthy people across ages. The authors ran a second PCR of about 6 to 11 cycles using a sample-barcoded 5' primer and a J-beta primer mix. TCRdb analysed the 5' RACE reads with MiXCR anew, one entry per CDR3 protein. This table holds roughly 1,300,000 distinct CDR3 sequences, roughly 59% found once. The sample comprised blood. These receptors all come from a man younger than 35 in good health.

Points on this clonotype: This may come from a read error, since a much larger clone is one base off. The chain has TRBV2 and TRBJ2-5; no reliable D call. The CDR3 contains 14 residues. V was shortened by 7 bases and J by 11 bases, with 23 bases between the two germline ends. The germline CDR1 and CDR2 sequences are SNHLY and FYNNEI. CDR3 in amino acids: CASKGGSSYNEQYF. The DNA for the CDR3 is TGTGCCAGCAAGGGCGGCAGCTCCTACAATGAGCAGTACTTC.

CDR3 sequence (DNA): TGTGCCAGCAGTGACGTCCCTCAGATCGGTCCCAATAATGAAAAACTGTTTTTT. Its protein is CASSDVPQIGPNNEKLFF. This chain links TRBV25-1 with TRBJ1-4, with no clear D. Germline-derived CDR1 and CDR2 are MGHDK and SYGVNS. V lost 3 bases to trimming and J lost 4 bases, with 21 bases between them. This CDR3 has 18 amino acids.

This chain uses TRBV5-1 with TRBJ2-1; 9 bases fit TRBD1. The germline gives CDR1 SGHRS, CDR2 YFSETQ. After removal of 3 bases from V and 4 bases from J, the junction contained 5 bases not matched to a gene. The CDR3 sequence is 15 residues long. The CDR3 DNA reads TGCGCCAGCAGCTCATCCGGGACAGGGTACAATGAGCAGTTCTTC. Protein: CASSSSGTGYNEQFF.

For this clonotype: One base away lies a much larger clone, so this may be a sequencing read error. The chain couples TRBV7-2 to TRBJ2-3; TRBD2 matches 9 bases. The CDR3 contains 14 residues. Germline CDR1 is SGHTA and CDR2 is FQGNSA. V dropped 4 bases and J dropped 5; count of bases not matched to a gene: 4. For the CDR3, the DNA is TGTGCCAGCAGCTCCGTAGCGGGAGTAGATACGCAGTATTTT. Translation gives CASSSVAGVDTQYF.

The chain uses TRBV12-3 or TRBV12-4 and TRBJ2-5; no clear D. The CDR3 has 16 amino acids. V lost 4 bases, J lost 1 base, and 16 bases lay in between. The CDR3 loop reads CASSSRLAVPQETQYF. As DNA, the CDR3 is TGTGCCAGCAGTTCCCGGCTGGCGGTGCCCCAAGAGACCCAGTACTTC.

The V gene is TRBV12-3 or TRBV12-4, the J gene TRBJ2-7; D may be TRBD1 (5 bases). Trimming stripped 1 base from V and 3 bases from J, with 10 bases between. CDR3 length: 14 residues. CDR3 nucleotides: TGTGCCAGCAGTTTAGAAGCAGGGCGCTACGAGCAGTACTTC. Amino acid sequence: CASSLEAGRYEQYF.

This chain links TRBV25-1 with TRBJ1-1; D is ambiguous. Deletions cut 4 bases from V and 4 bases from J, with 10 bases between. The CDR3 totals 13 residues. Germline values: CDR1 MGHDK, CDR2 SYGVNS. CDR3 amino acids: CASSASLITEAFF. The CDR3 DNA follows: TGTGCCAGCAGTGCTTCGCTGATCACTGAAGCTTTCTTT.

The V gene is TRBV7-2, the J gene TRBJ2-3; TRBD2 agrees at 8 bases. Trimming at V came to 0 bases and at J to 3 bases, leaving 2 bases not matched to a gene. Germline CDR1 is SGHTA and CDR2 is FQGNSA. There are 15 residues in the CDR3. The CDR3 DNA is TGTGCCAGCAGCTTAGCTTCTAGCGGGACAGATACGCAGTATTTT. It codes for CASSLASSGTDTQYF.

The chain has TRBV5-1 and TRBJ1-1, with D maybe TRBD1 (6 bases). This CDR3 comprises 17 residues. Trimming left V 4 bases short and J 2 bases short, with 21 bases between. CDR1 SGHRS and CDR2 YFSETQ come from the germline V gene. The CDR3 is CASSTLGQARRNTEAFF. CDR3 DNA sequence: TGCGCCAGCAGCACCCTGGGACAAGCTCGACGAAACACTGAAGCTTTCTTT.

This chain links TRBV6-5 with TRBJ2-1; 7 positions match TRBD2. The germline gives CDR1 MNHEY, CDR2 SVGAGI. V lost 0 bases to trimming and J lost 0 bases; unmatched junction nucleotides: 11. The CDR3 covers 19 residues. Here the CDR3 DNA reads TGTGCCAGCAGTTACTCAGTTTCTAGCGGATATAGCTCCTACAATGAGCAGTTCTTC. Its translation: CASSYSVSSGYSSYNEQFF.

CDR3 loop: CASGIEESDGYTF. The CDR3 DNA follows: TGTGCCAGCGGGATCGAGGAATCGGATGGCTACACCTTC. The chain is built from TRBV6-5 and TRBJ1-2; no definite D call. The V end lost 8 bases, the J end lost 6 bases, and 16 bases lay between the germline ends. The length of the CDR3 is 13 residues. Per germline, CDR1 MNHEY and CDR2 SVGAGI.

This clonotype occurred a few times. The chain uses TRBV11-2 and TRBJ2-1; a weak D match, TRBD1 (5 bases). Per the germline V gene, CDR1 is SGHAT and CDR2 is FQNNGV. The CDR3 loop spans 15 amino acids. V lost 0 bases and J lost 6, with 12 bases in between. The CDR3 DNA reads as TGTGCCAGCAGCTTAGAAACAGCAAGGGGCAATGAGCAGTTCTTC. Translated: CASSLETARGNEQFF. Supplemented by reference TRBV11-2 and TRBJ2-1, the full variable domain reads EAGVAQSPRYKIIEKRQSVAFWCNPISGHATLYWYQQILGQGPKLLIQFQNNGVVDDSQLPKDRFSAERLKGVDSTLKIQPAKLEDSAVYLCASSLETARGNEQFFGPGTRLTVL.

The gene calls are TRBV6-5 and TRBJ1-5; D gene ambiguous. The germline V and J ends were trimmed by 2 bases and 6 bases, with 11 bases remaining between them. Germline-derived CDR1 and CDR2 are MNHEY and SVGAGI. CDR3 length: 14 amino acids. The CDR3 reads CASSYSRDSQPQHF. The CDR3 nucleotides are TGTGCCAGCAGTTACAGTAGGGATTCTCAGCCCCAGCATTTT.

This sequence joins TRBV6-1 and TRBJ2-4; D is unclear. The J call is doubtful: the DNA matches TRBJ2-5 better. The CDR3 length is 13 residues. Germline CDR1 MNHNS, CDR2 SASEGT. The CDR3 nucleotides read TGTGCCAGCAGTGCCCCCGGGTCAGAGACCCAGTACTTC. Residues: CASSAPGSETQYF.

V gene TRBV27 combines with J gene TRBJ1-2, with 10 bases that match TRBD1. The CDR3 spans 15 residues. V lost 2 bases and J lost 6; bases outside the gene matches: 6. From germline, CDR1 is MNHEY and CDR2 SMNVEV (reference sequence). The CDR3 here is CASSLKGQGQDGYTF. Written as DNA, the CDR3 is TGTGCCAGCAGTTTAAAGGGACAGGGGCAGGATGGCTACACCTTC.

The J gene is TRBJ2-3, the V gene TRBV2; 11 nucleotides line up with TRBD1. The CDR3 has 15 amino acids. V shed 3 bases and J 8 bases; nucleotides not matched to a gene: 7. Germline CDR1 SNHLY, CDR2 FYNNEI. DNA for the CDR3: TGTGCCAGCAGTGAGGGACAGGGGGGTTTCGGTACGCAGTATTTT. This translates into CASSEGQGGFGTQYF.

The table lists this clonotype with a count of one. The chain uses TRBV29-1 and TRBJ1-2, with D perhaps matching TRBD1 (6 bases). Trimming stripped 7 bases from V and 8 bases from J, with 17 bases between. Per germline, CDR1 SQVTM and CDR2 ANQGSEA. The CDR3 spans 12 residues. This CDR3 reads CSGTQGEGGYTF. CDR3 in DNA: TGCAGCGGCACACAGGGTGAGGGAGGCTACACCTTC.

The rearrangement links TRBV7-9 to TRBJ2-7; weak D call: TRBD1 (5 bases). The V end was cut by 11 bases, the J end by 1 base, with 12 bases between. The CDR3 has 12 residues. CDR1 and CDR2 from the germline V gene are SEHNR and FQNEAQ (reference sequence). In DNA form, the CDR3 reads TGTGCCTGCGAGCAGGGATCCTACGAGCAGTACTTC. This codes for CACEQGSYEQYF.

This clonotype was seen a handful of times. The gene calls are TRBV6-5 and TRBJ1-2; 10 bases map to TRBD1. V lost 2 bases to trimming and J lost 8 bases; unmatched junction nucleotides: 8. This CDR3 contains 15 residues. Per germline, CDR1 MNHEY and CDR2 SVGAGI. The CDR3: CASSYRGGQGNGYTF. The DNA for the CDR3 is TGTGCCAGCAGTTACCGCGGGGGACAGGGGAACGGCTACACCTTC.

This clonotype was seen many times. The genes are TRBV6-1 and TRBJ2-6; D unclear. Trimming removed 3 bases at V and 0 bases at J, with 0 bases between. Germline CDR1 is MNHNS and CDR2 is SASEGT. The CDR3 is made up of 13 amino acids. The CDR3 loop reads CASSDSGANVLTF. CDR3 nucleotide sequence: TGTGCCAGCAGTGACTCTGGGGCCAACGTCCTGACTTTC.

CDR3 sequence reads: CASSVDPDLYEQYF. As DNA, the CDR3 is TGTGCCAGCAGCGTAGATCCAGATCTCTACGAGCAGTACTTC. The V gene is TRBV9, the J gene TRBJ2-4; D call uncertain. The J call may be wrong; the DNA end is better matched by TRBJ2-7. The CDR3 covers 14 residues. Germline V gene data show CDR1 as SGDLS and CDR2 as YYNGEE.

The chain is built from TRBV7-9 and TRBJ2-7; D might be TRBD1 (5 bases). CDR3 length: 15 residues. Per the germline V gene, CDR1 is SEHNR and CDR2 is FQNEAQ (reference sequence). The V and J ends lost 3 bases and 4 bases respectively, with 16 bases between them. The CDR3 protein is CASSFYRQERYEQYF. In nucleotides, the CDR3 is TGTGCCAGCAGCTTCTACAGGCAAGAACGGTACGAGCAGTACTTC. The whole variable domain, remainder taken from reference TRBV7-9 and TRBJ2-7, is DTGVSQNPRHKITKRGQNVTFRCDPISEHNRLYWYRQTLGQGPEFLTYFQNEAQLEKSRLLSDRFSAERPKGSFSTLEIQRTEQGDSAMYLCASSFYRQERYEQYFGPGTRLTVT.

This chain joins TRBV6-6 and TRBJ1-1; the D is unclear. Trimming pared 8 bases from V and 3 bases from J, leaving 10 bases between. Germline V gives CDR1 MNHNY, CDR2 SVGAGI (reference sequence). This CDR3 is built from 12 residues. The CDR3 loop is CASVGLYTEAFF. The DNA for the CDR3 is TGTGCCAGCGTCGGGTTATACACTGAAGCTTTCTTT.

The rearrangement links TRBV27 to TRBJ1-2; 8 bases line up with TRBD1. J lost 8 bases, V lost 5 bases, and 16 bases had no gene match. The CDR3 covers 16 residues. Germline CDR1 reads MNHEY; CDR2 reads SMNVEV (reference sequence). CDR3 DNA sequence: TGTGCCAGCAGTCGCTTGGGCAGGGGGCGCTTCGGGGGCTACACCTTC. It codes for CASSRLGRGRFGGYTF.

This clonotype was seen only once. The chain recombines TRBV6-1 with TRBJ2-5, with D maybe TRBD1 (5 bases). Germline V lookup: CDR1 MNHNS, CDR2 SASEGT. The CDR3 sequence is 12 residues long. Trimming cost V 8 bases and J 2 bases, with 9 bases left between them. Here the CDR3 reads CASQTEQETQYF. CDR3 DNA sequence: TGTGCCAGCCAGACAGAACAAGAGACCCAGTACTTC.

This chain connects TRBV11-2 to TRBJ2-7; TRBD1 agrees at 7 bases. CDR3 size: 15 residues. The germline V gene has CDR1 SGHAT and CDR2 FQNNGV. The V gene end was trimmed by 3 bases and the J gene end by 0 bases; junction bases not matched to a gene: 5. Here the CDR3 DNA reads TGTGCCAGCAGCTTTTCCGGGACAGACTCCTACGAGCAGTACTTC. It translates to CASSFSGTDSYEQYF.

This chain connects TRBV12-3 or TRBV12-4 to TRBJ1-1; D may be TRBD1 (5 bases). V lost 3 bases to trimming and J lost 6 bases, with 14 bases between them. The length of the CDR3 is 14 residues. CDR3 sequence reads: CASSFGRGDAEAFF. The CDR3 bases are TGTGCCAGCAGTTTCGGACGGGGCGACGCTGAAGCTTTCTTT.

A few counts support this clonotype. V is TRBV4-3 and J is TRBJ2-5, with D unclear. Trimming shortened V by 0 bases and J by 5 bases, and 7 bases separated the two germline ends. The length of the CDR3 is 13 residues. CDR1 and CDR2 from the germline V gene are LGHNA and YSLEER. Here the CDR3 reads CASSQDVRETQYF. The CDR3, as DNA: TGCGCCAGCAGCCAAGACGTCAGGGAGACCCAGTACTTC.

This clonotype appeared once. The genes are TRBV20-1 and TRBJ2-7, with 10 bases that match TRBD1. This CDR3 contains 14 residues. The germline V gene has CDR1 DFQATT and CDR2 SNEGSKA (reference sequence). Germline trimming cut 5 bases from V and 3 bases from J; bases unmatched to any gene: 7. CDR3 coding DNA: TGCAGTGCTGTGGACAGGGGGAAGGACTACGAGCAGTACTTC. This sequence encodes CSAVDRGKDYEQYF.

This clonotype appeared many times. This chain connects TRBV29-1 to TRBJ1-4; D gene unclear. The CDR3 spans 12 residues. Between the trimmed V and J ends, which lost 6 bases and 5 bases, there was a span of 10 bases. Germline V gene sequence: CDR1 SQVTM, CDR2 ANQGSEA. In DNA form, the CDR3 reads TGCAGCGTCCGGGATCCAAATGAAAAACTGTTTTTT. This sequence encodes CSVRDPNEKLFF.